The 29 T cell receptor beta chains listed next were all sequenced from one sample in a study of blood T cell repertoires in COVID-19. Generated by immunoSEQ multiplex PCR, the TCRdb table keeps only in-frame clones and is missing some. The sample contains fewer than 250,000 clones, around 80% of which appear only once. The source material was PBMCs or T cells enriched from blood (not recorded which). Source of these receptors: a woman aged 40 to 50 with acute COVID-19.

This clone came up a few times. V usage is TRBV19 and J usage is TRBJ1-6; 7 bases align to TRBD1. V lost 7 bases and J lost 5; bases outside the gene matches: 5. This CDR3 has 14 residues. Germline-derived CDR1 and CDR2 are LNHDA and SQIVND (reference sequence). In DNA form, the CDR3 reads TGTGCCAGTAAACCGGGACAGCATAATTCACCCCTCCACTTT. Protein: CASKPGQHNSPLHF. The full variable domain, with the rest looked up from reference TRBV19 and TRBJ1-6, is DGGITQSPKYLFRKEGQNVTLSCEQNLNHDAMYWYRQDPGQGLRLIYYSQIVNDFQKGDIAEGYSVSREKKESFPLTVTSAQKNPTAFYLCASKPGQHNSPLHFGNGTRLTVT.

This clone was detected only a few times. The rearrangement uses TRBV6-5 and TRBJ1-5; D may be TRBD1 (6 bases). The CDR3 sequence is 13 residues long. CDR1 is MNHEY, CDR2 SVGAGI, per germline. V was cut by 5 bases and J by 5 bases, with 10 bases left in between. The DNA for the CDR3 is TGTGCCAGCAGTAGGACAGTCGATCAGCCCCAGCATTTT. It codes for CASSRTVDQPQHF.

The chain recombines TRBV15 with TRBJ1-2; 8 bases align to TRBD1. This CDR3 is built from 14 residues. CDR1 is LNHNV and CDR2 is YYDKDF in the germline V gene (reference sequence). The V gene end was trimmed by 4 bases and the J gene end by 3 bases; junction bases not matched to a gene: 4. CDR3 protein: CATSITGGDYGYTF. CDR3 in DNA: TGTGCCACCAGCATTACAGGGGGGGACTATGGCTACACCTTC.

This clone was observed a single time. V and J are TRBV24-1 and TRBJ1-1; maybe TRBD1 (6 bases). CDR3 length: 15 residues. Trimming removed 0 bases at V and 5 bases at J, with 12 bases between. The V gene's germline CDR1 is KGHDR and CDR2 SFDVKD. The DNA of the CDR3 is TGTGCCACCAGTGATTTGAGGGGGATAAGGACTGAAGCTTTCTTT. This gives the protein CATSDLRGIRTEAFF.

The V call is TRBV4-2, the J call TRBJ1-1; D is uncertain. Germline CDR1 LGHNA, CDR2 YNFKEQ. The CDR3 spans 14 residues. The germline V and J ends were trimmed by 2 bases and 0 bases, with 7 bases remaining between them. CDR3 sequence: CASSQSGMNTEAFF. CDR3 sequence (DNA): TGTGCCAGCAGCCAATCCGGGATGAACACTGAAGCTTTCTTT.

This clone appeared a few times. This rearrangement joins TRBV7-6 to TRBJ2-2; 8 positions agree with TRBD1. CDR1 is SGHVS and CDR2 is FNYEAQ in the germline V gene. The CDR3 loop spans 16 amino acids. Losses at the gene ends were 1 base for V and 4 bases for J; bases not matched to a gene: 5. In nucleotides, the CDR3 is TGTGCCAGCAGCTTAGGATCTGGACAGGGCACCGGGGAGCTGTTTTTT. The encoded protein is CASSLGSGQGTGELFF.

The V and J genes are TRBV18 and TRBJ2-7; TRBD2 agrees at 12 bases. Germline V gene data show CDR1 as KGHSH and CDR2 as LQKENI. After removal of 3 bases from V and 3 bases from J, the junction contained 3 bases not matched to a gene. The CDR3 contains 15 residues. The CDR3 DNA reads TGTGCCAGCTCACCCCGGACTAGCGGGAACTACGAGCAGTACTTC. It codes for CASSPRTSGNYEQYF.

The rearrangement links TRBV27 to TRBJ1-6, with 7 bases matching TRBD1. The V gene's germline CDR1 is MNHEY and CDR2 SMNVEV (reference sequence). The CDR3 runs 13 residues. The J segment lost 10 bases and the V segment lost 5 bases, leaving 5 bases of the junction unmatched. The CDR3 nucleotides read TGTGCCAGCAGTACTCGGGACAGATCACCCCTCCACTTT. This gives the protein CASSTRDRSPLHF.

The chain carries TRBV12-3 or TRBV12-4 and TRBJ1-5; D ambiguous. There are 13 residues in the CDR3. V was clipped by 0 bases and J by 7 bases, with 7 bases between them. Here the CDR3 DNA reads TGTGCCAGCAGTTTAGCGCTAGGCCAGCCCCAGCATTTT. It encodes CASSLALGQPQHF.

The V gene is TRBV6-2 or TRBV6-3, the J gene TRBJ1-3; D might be TRBD1 (6 bases). Germline V gene sequence: CDR1 MNHEY, CDR2 SVGEGT. With 0 bases removed from V and 9 bases from J, the gap between germline ends came to 9 bases. The CDR3 is 13 residues long. CDR3 nucleotides: TGTGCCAGCAGTTACTCGAGGGGGAGCACCATATATTTT. As protein: CASSYSRGSTIYF.

This chain joins TRBV4-3 and TRBJ2-3; 13 bases agree with TRBD2. Per the germline V gene, CDR1 is LGHNA and CDR2 is YSLEER. Germline trimming cut 4 bases from V and 3 bases from J; bases unmatched to any gene: 1. The CDR3 contains 15 residues. This chain's CDR3 is CASSRLAGGTDTQYF. CDR3 coding DNA: TGCGCCAGCAGCCGACTAGCGGGAGGAACAGATACGCAGTATTTT.

CDR3 region: CSVVRQGYGNEQFF. The CDR3, as DNA: TGCAGCGTTGTAAGGCAGGGGTACGGCAATGAGCAGTTCTTC. V usage is TRBV29-1 and J usage is TRBJ2-1, with a weak D call TRBD1 (6 bases). In germline, CDR1 is SQVTM, CDR2 ANQGSEA. The CDR3 totals 14 residues. With 4 bases removed from V and 6 bases from J, the gap between germline ends came to 16 bases.

V is TRBV6-5 and J is TRBJ2-7; perhaps TRBD1 as D (6 bases). V was shortened by 6 bases and J by 2 bases, with 14 bases between the two germline ends. There are 14 residues in the CDR3. Looked up from germline, CDR1 is MNHEY and CDR2 is SVGAGI. The CDR3 loop is CASRKDSPTYEQYF. The CDR3 nucleotides are TGTGCCAGCAGGAAGGACAGCCCAACCTACGAGCAGTACTTC.

The chain employs TRBV2 and TRBJ2-3, with TRBD2 identical over 9 bases. The CDR3 length is 14 residues. Germline V gives CDR1 SNHLY, CDR2 FYNNEI. The ends lost 6 bases at V and 1 base at J; junction bases unmatched: 2. DNA for the CDR3: TGTGCCAGCAGGTTAGCGGGGGGCACAGATACGCAGTATTTT. It translates to CASRLAGGTDTQYF.

This clone appeared a single time. The V call is TRBV14, the J call TRBJ1-2, with D possibly matching TRBD1 (6 bases). V lost 5 bases and J 8 bases, leaving 15 bases between the germline ends. This CDR3 contains 13 residues. Germline CDR1 and CDR2: SGHDN and FVKESK. Here the CDR3 DNA reads TGTGCCAGCAGCATTGTAGGGGGAGAGGGCTACACCTTC. Amino acid sequence: CASSIVGGEGYTF. The variable domain in full, with the rest retrieved from reference TRBV14 and TRBJ1-2, is EAGVTQFPSHSVIEKGQTVTLRCDPISGHDNLYWYRRVMGKEIKFLLHFVKESKQDESGMPNNRFLAERTGGTYSTLKVQPAELEDSGVYFCASSIVGGEGYTFGSGTRLTVV.

The rearrangement links TRBV2 to TRBJ2-2; TRBD1 is a possible D gene (6 bases). Germline lookup yields CDR1 SNHLY and CDR2 FYNNEI. The CDR3 runs 15 residues. Between the trimmed V and J ends, which lost 3 bases and 1 base, there was a span of 9 bases. CDR3 loop: CASSDPGQNTGELFF. The CDR3 DNA reads TGTGCCAGCAGTGATCCGGGACAGAACACCGGGGAGCTGTTTTTT.

CDR3 sequence reads: CASSLQGNTEAFF. The CDR3 DNA follows: TGTGCCAGCAGCTTACAGGGGAATACTGAAGCTTTCTTT. The chain is built from TRBV14 and TRBJ1-1; TRBD1 matches 7 bases. This CDR3 has 13 amino acids. Germline V gives CDR1 SGHDN, CDR2 FVKESK. Trimming took 5 bases from V and 5 from J; bases not matched to a gene: 5.

The J gene is TRBJ1-2, the V gene TRBV6-5, with D possibly TRBD1 on 6 matching bases. The V end was cut by 2 bases, the J end by 0 bases, with 10 bases between. This CDR3 spans 15 amino acids. Looked up from germline, CDR1 is MNHEY and CDR2 is SVGAGI. CDR3 amino acids: CASSYLQGANYGYTF. CDR3 DNA: TGTGCCAGCAGTTACCTACAGGGCGCTAACTATGGCTACACCTTC.

This clone was recorded only once. The chain uses TRBV18 and TRBJ1-1; 7 bases are shared with TRBD1. From germline, CDR1 is KGHSH and CDR2 LQKENI. CDR3 length: 14 amino acids. The V segment lost 3 bases and the J segment 5 bases; nucleotides outside the gene matches: 6. CDR3 sequence: CASSPRNRGTEAFF. For the CDR3, the DNA is TGTGCCAGCTCACCCCGTAACAGGGGTACTGAAGCTTTCTTT.

V is TRBV9 and J is TRBJ2-2; perhaps TRBD2 as D (5 bases). V shed 4 bases and J shed 0 bases, with 13 bases lying between them. Per germline, CDR1 SGDLS and CDR2 YYNGEE. The CDR3 consists of 16 residues. CDR3 residues: CASSLRENANTGELFF. DNA for the CDR3: TGTGCCAGCAGCTTGAGGGAAAACGCGAACACCGGGGAGCTGTTTTTT.

This clone was counted once. The chain has TRBV29-1 and TRBJ1-2; D call uncertain. The CDR3 extends over 12 amino acids. V lost 7 bases to trimming and J lost 0 bases, with 9 bases between them. Germline CDR1 and CDR2: SQVTM and ANQGSEA. The CDR3 nucleotides read TGCAGCGCTAAGAGCGCTAACTATGGCTACACCTTC. This sequence encodes CSAKSANYGYTF.

The V gene is TRBV11-2, the J gene TRBJ1-1; D gene uncertain. Trimming pared 1 base from V and 11 bases from J, leaving 17 bases between. The CDR3 is 14 amino acids. Germline V gives CDR1 SGHAT, CDR2 FQNNGV. The CDR3 spells CASSLGGGEDGAFF. CDR3 sequence (DNA): TGTGCCAGCAGCTTAGGTGGCGGGGAGGACGGGGCTTTCTTT.

The CDR3 coding sequence is TGTGCCAGCTCACCAACGAGGGACACAGATACGCAGTATTTT. Protein: CASSPTRDTDTQYF. This chain uses TRBV18 with TRBJ2-3; the D gene is possibly TRBD2 (5 bases). Germline loops: CDR1 KGHSH, CDR2 LQKENI. Trimming left V 2 bases short and J 2 bases short, with 8 bases between. This CDR3 region has 14 residues.

J is TRBJ1-2 and V is TRBV15, with TRBD1 matching over 7 bases. This CDR3 is built from 16 residues. The V and J ends lost 0 bases and 4 bases, in that order; junction bases with no gene match: 8. The germline V gene encodes CDR1 LNHNV and CDR2 YYDKDF (reference sequence). The CDR3 here is CATSRDIQGLGYGYTF. For the CDR3, the DNA is TGTGCCACCAGCAGAGATATACAGGGGTTGGGCTATGGCTACACCTTC.

The chain is built from TRBV19 and TRBJ2-3; D ambiguous. CDR3 length: 14 amino acids. V gave up 4 bases and J gave up 1 base, with 9 bases separating them. The germline CDR1 and CDR2 sequences are LNHDA and SQIVND (reference sequence). CDR3 in DNA: TGTGCCAGTAGTACCCAGACTGGCACAGATACGCAGTATTTT. Translating gives CASSTQTGTDTQYF.

The chain joins TRBV19 to TRBJ1-1, with D perhaps matching TRBD1 (6 bases). V was trimmed by 3 bases and J by 5 bases, leaving 13 bases between them. CDR1 LNHDA and CDR2 SQIVND come from the germline V gene (reference sequence). The CDR3 has 14 amino acids. CDR3 in amino acids: CASSIAGVGTEAFF. The CDR3 DNA is TGTGCCAGTAGTATCGCAGGGGTGGGGACTGAAGCTTTCTTT.

The chain recombines TRBV15 with TRBJ2-1, with a tentative D call TRBD1 (5 bases). Looked up from germline, CDR1 is LNHNV and CDR2 is YYDKDF (reference sequence). CDR3 length: 14 residues. V was cut by 0 bases and J by 9 bases, with 12 bases left in between. CDR3 in amino acids: CATSRDSRGGEQFF. The CDR3 region has the DNA TGTGCCACCAGCAGAGATTCAAGGGGCGGTGAGCAGTTCTTC.

This sequence joins TRBV7-2 and TRBJ1-2; D is possibly TRBD1 (6 bases). Trimming removed 6 bases from V and 4 bases from J, with 24 bases in between. The CDR3 is made up of 17 amino acids. Germline CDR1 SGHTA, CDR2 FQGNSA. The CDR3 here is CASRVRDNTLRPYGYTF. The CDR3 DNA reads as TGTGCCAGCAGGGTAAGGGACAACACCTTGCGTCCCTATGGCTACACCTTC.

The chain combines TRBV7-8 with TRBJ2-5; maybe TRBD2 (5 bases). CDR3 length equals 16 residues. Germline V gives CDR1 SGHVS, CDR2 FQNEAQ. Trimming cost V 0 bases and J 0 bases, with 11 bases left between them. CDR3 in amino acids: CASSLAGRPNQETQYF. The CDR3 DNA sequence: TGTGCCAGCAGCTTAGCAGGGAGACCTAACCAAGAGACCCAGTACTTC. Complete variable domain (other parts from reference TRBV7-8 and TRBJ2-5): GAGVSQSPRYKVAKRGQDVALRCDPISGHVSLFWYQQALGQGPEFLTYFQNEAQLDKSGLPSDRFFAERPEGSVSTLKIQRTQQEDSAVYLCASSLAGRPNQETQYFGPGTRLLVL.